A single sample is the source of the 27 T cell receptor beta chains below, sequenced in a study of cytomegalovirus exposure and HLA in healthy donors. Primers for the PCR totalled 60 Vbeta and 13 Jbeta. The data were produced by immunoSEQ multiplex PCR, yet TCRdb's version contains in-frame clones alone and is incomplete. The sample holds 120,000 to 150,000 clones, about 80% seen once. Source material: PBMCs. All receptors derive from a man aged 35-49 years in good health and CMV-seronegative.

The rearrangement uses TRBV6-5 and TRBJ1-2; TRBD1 is a possible D gene (6 bases). The CDR3 totals 12 residues. Looked up from germline, CDR1 is MNHEY and CDR2 is SVGAGI. The ends were cut back, 5 bases at V and 6 bases at J, with 10 bases in the middle. CDR3 in amino acids: CASSTPGDGYTF. The CDR3 DNA reads TGTGCCAGCAGTACCCCAGGGGATGGCTACACCTTC.

This rearrangement joins TRBV7-9 to TRBJ1-1; 10 bases align to TRBD1. Losses at the gene ends were 4 bases for V and 4 bases for J; bases not matched to a gene: 9. The CDR3 has 16 residues. Per germline, CDR1 SEHNR and CDR2 FQNEAQ (reference sequence). CDR3 nucleotides: TGTGCCAGCAGCTCGCGGGACAGGGGACAGGGCACTGAAGCTTTCTTT. Amino acid sequence: CASSSRDRGQGTEAFF.

The chain's CDR3 is CASSTGTGGYNEQFF. The CDR3 nucleotides read TGTGCCAGTAGTACCGGGACAGGGGGCTACAATGAGCAGTTCTTC. The chain uses TRBV19 and TRBJ2-1; TRBD1 aligns across 11 bases. The CDR3 length is 15 residues. Trimming took 4 bases from V and 3 from J; bases not matched to a gene: 2. Germline CDR1 and CDR2: LNHDA and SQIVND (reference sequence).

This clone showed up just once. This chain uses TRBV25-1 with TRBJ1-6; D is possibly TRBD1 (6 bases). There are 16 residues in the CDR3. From germline, CDR1 is MGHDK and CDR2 SYGVNS. Trimming stripped 4 bases from V and 8 bases from J, with 18 bases between. CDR3 DNA: TGTGCCAGCAGTGCCGAGGGGGTAGAGTGGGATTCACCCCTCCACTTT. Protein sequence: CASSAEGVEWDSPLHF.

This clone was observed a handful of times. The chain carries TRBV10-3 and TRBJ2-1, with 8 nucleotides matching TRBD2. Germline assignment: CDR1 ENHRY and CDR2 SYGVKD. V lost 6 bases and J lost 2; bases outside the gene matches: 9. The CDR3 extends over 16 amino acids. The CDR3 sequence: CAIRREGTRAYNEQFF. In nucleotides, the CDR3 is TGTGCCATCAGGAGGGAGGGGACTAGGGCCTACAATGAGCAGTTCTTC.

V usage is TRBV5-4 and J usage is TRBJ2-1; TRBD2 aligns across 7 bases. The CDR3 loop spans 13 amino acids. CDR1 and CDR2 from the germline V gene are SGHNT and YYREEE (reference sequence). V lost 9 bases, J lost 4 bases, and 7 bases stayed unmatched. CDR3 sequence reads: CATGRDGYNEQFF. The CDR3 DNA is TGTGCCACAGGGAGGGACGGGTACAATGAGCAGTTCTTC.

V usage is TRBV5-1 and J usage is TRBJ2-3; D might be TRBD1 (5 bases). The CDR3 consists of 16 residues. CDR1 is SGHRS and CDR2 is YFSETQ in the germline V gene. V was cut by 0 bases and J by 1 base, with 12 bases left in between. Here the CDR3 reads CASSLATGPGTDTQYF. As DNA, the CDR3 is TGCGCCAGCAGCTTGGCTACAGGACCTGGCACAGATACGCAGTATTTT.

The chain couples TRBV7-9 to TRBJ2-7; 12 positions match TRBD2. Germline V gene sequence: CDR1 SEHNR, CDR2 FQNEAQ (reference sequence). The CDR3 contains 17 residues. The ends lost 3 bases at V and 2 bases at J; junction bases unmatched: 8. The CDR3 loop reads CASSFRTSGANAYEQYF. The CDR3 coding sequence is TGTGCCAGCAGCTTCCGGACTAGCGGGGCCAATGCCTACGAGCAGTACTTC.

In its sample, this clone was seen once. The V and J genes are TRBV19 and TRBJ2-5, with D possibly matching TRBD2 (5 bases). CDR1 and CDR2 (germline): LNHDA, SQIVND (reference sequence). This CDR3 contains 12 residues. The V and J ends lost 3 bases and 8 bases respectively, with 10 bases between them. The chain's CDR3 is CASSITGETQYF. Written as DNA, the CDR3 is TGTGCCAGTAGTATTACCGGGGAAACCCAGTACTTC.

The V and J genes are TRBV10-1 and TRBJ2-5; TRBD1 agrees at 7 bases. The CDR3 spans 14 residues. After removal of 0 bases from V and 5 bases from J, the junction contained 3 bases not matched to a gene. Germline-derived CDR1 and CDR2 are WNHNN and SYGVQD (reference sequence). The CDR3 DNA is TGCGCCAGCAGTGAGTCGGGACAGTTTGAGACCCAGTACTTC. It specifies CASSESGQFETQYF.

The gene calls are TRBV5-1 and TRBJ2-5; D is perhaps TRBD1 (5 bases). The CDR3 runs 13 residues. CDR1 and CDR2 (germline): SGHRS, YFSETQ. The V gene lost 4 bases and the J gene lost 2 bases, with 9 bases spanning the gap. The chain's CDR3 is CASSQNRQETQYF. CDR3 sequence (DNA): TGCGCCAGCAGCCAAAACAGGCAAGAGACCCAGTACTTC.

The J gene is TRBJ2-5, the V gene TRBV6-1; no definite D call. The CDR3 loop spans 13 amino acids. The V gene's germline CDR1 is MNHNS and CDR2 SASEGT. With 2 bases removed from V and 5 bases from J, the gap between germline ends came to 9 bases. CDR3 bases: TGTGCCAGCAGTGAATTGGGCATGGAGACCCAGTACTTC. It specifies CASSELGMETQYF.

This chain links TRBV5-6 with TRBJ2-2, with TRBD1 matching 7 bases. Germline V gene sequence: CDR1 SGHDT, CDR2 YYEEEE. V trimming: 9 bases; J trimming: 3 bases; junction bases outside the gene matches: 5. The CDR3 has 13 amino acids. For the CDR3, the DNA is TGTGCCACCCGGGACAGTTACACCGGGGAGCTGTTTTTT. It is translated as CATRDSYTGELFF.

V is TRBV6-1 and J is TRBJ1-4, with a possible D match to TRBD1 (6 bases). Germline values: CDR1 MNHNS, CDR2 SASEGT. The CDR3 is made up of 16 amino acids. V was clipped by 1 base and J by 0 bases, with 9 bases between them. The DNA for the CDR3 is TGTGCCAGCAGTGAAGGACAGGCTGCAACTAATGAAAAACTGTTTTTT. It is translated as CASSEGQAATNEKLFF.

This clone was seen only a few times. The genes are TRBV4-2 and TRBJ2-2, with D perhaps matching TRBD1 (5 bases). Germline V gene lookup returns CDR1 LGHNA and CDR2 YNFKEQ. V was trimmed by 4 bases and J by 3 bases, leaving 15 bases between them. This CDR3 has 16 amino acids. CDR3 bases: TGTGCCAGCAGCCGCCTTGTTGGGGCGGACACCGGGGAGCTGTTTTTT. It codes for CASSRLVGADTGELFF.

CDR3 in amino acids: CASKRGASTDTQYF. The CDR3, as DNA: TGCGCCAGCAAGCGGGGGGCGAGCACAGATACGCAGTATTTT. This chain joins TRBV5-1 and TRBJ2-3, with 9 bases that match TRBD2. The CDR3 is made up of 14 amino acids. The V gene's germline CDR1 is SGHRS and CDR2 YFSETQ. J lost 0 bases, V lost 6 bases, and 2 bases had no gene match.

The chain has TRBV29-1 and TRBJ2-7, with TRBD2 identical over 9 bases. V shed 7 bases, J shed 6 bases, and the junction held 10 bases outside the gene matches. The length of the CDR3 is 13 residues. CDR1 SQVTM and CDR2 ANQGSEA come from the germline V gene. This chain's CDR3 is CSARAGGLGEQYF. The DNA of the CDR3 is TGCAGCGCCCGAGCGGGGGGCTTGGGCGAGCAGTACTTC.

J is TRBJ1-1 and V is TRBV7-9; D unresolved. The CDR3 is made up of 16 amino acids. CDR1 is SEHNR, CDR2 FQNEAQ, per germline (reference sequence). V was shortened by 2 bases and J by 1 base, with 14 bases between the two germline ends. In DNA, the CDR3 is TGTGCCAGCAGCTTATCCTTGGAGGCTGCGAACACTGAAGCTTTCTTT. This translates into CASSLSLEAANTEAFF.

The chain is built from TRBV5-6 and TRBJ2-7; 7 nucleotides line up with TRBD1. Looked up from germline, CDR1 is SGHDT and CDR2 is YYEEEE. This CDR3 has 15 residues. The J segment lost 3 bases and the V segment lost 0 bases, leaving 6 bases of the junction unmatched. The CDR3 sequence: CASSLGQGWGYEQYF. CDR3 sequence (DNA): TGTGCCAGCAGCTTGGGACAGGGCTGGGGCTACGAGCAGTACTTC.

This sequence joins TRBV19 and TRBJ2-1; tentatively, D is TRBD1 (6 bases). With 6 bases removed from V and 7 bases from J, the gap between germline ends came to 16 bases. Looked up from germline, CDR1 is LNHDA and CDR2 is SQIVND (reference sequence). CDR3 length: 14 residues. The chain's CDR3 is CASRTGDKGNEQFF. In nucleotides, the CDR3 is TGTGCCAGTAGGACAGGAGACAAGGGGAATGAGCAGTTCTTC.

The chain employs TRBV9 and TRBJ2-3, with 10 nucleotides matching TRBD2. The CDR3 length is 16 residues. The V gene's germline CDR1 is SGDLS and CDR2 YYNGEE. With 3 bases clipped from V and 6 bases from J, the junction kept 10 bases outside the gene matches. CDR3 nucleotide sequence: TGTGCCAGCAGCGAGGAAATAGCGGGGGGTGGTGATACGCAGTATTTT. This gives the protein CASSEEIAGGGDTQYF.

The V call is TRBV27, the J call TRBJ2-7, with 8 nucleotides matching TRBD2. V lost 3 bases, J lost 0 bases, and 1 base stayed unmatched. CDR1 MNHEY and CDR2 SMNVEV come from the germline V gene (reference sequence). CDR3 size: 14 residues. The DNA of the CDR3 is TGTGCCAGCAGTTTCAGCGGGAGCTCCTACGAGCAGTACTTC. As protein: CASSFSGSSYEQYF.

In this sample, this clone turned up once. J is TRBJ1-5 and V is TRBV7-3, with a weak D call TRBD1 (5 bases). The length of the CDR3 is 16 residues. Looked up from germline, CDR1 is SGHTA and CDR2 is FQGTGA. V was trimmed by 0 bases and J by 1 base, leaving 10 bases between them. CDR3 sequence reads: CASSLTRQSSNQPQHF. The CDR3 DNA is TGTGCCAGCAGCTTAACCCGACAGTCCAGCAATCAGCCCCAGCATTTT.

J is TRBJ2-1 and V is TRBV7-2; 12 bases are a match to TRBD2. The CDR3 is 17 residues long. From germline, CDR1 is SGHTA and CDR2 FQGNSA. V shed 5 bases and J 9 bases; nucleotides not matched to a gene: 14. The CDR3 here is CASSQNALILAGGEQFF. The CDR3 nucleotides are TGTGCCAGCAGCCAAAACGCCCTAATACTAGCGGGGGGTGAGCAGTTCTTC.

The chain recombines TRBV5-4 with TRBJ2-3; D is perhaps TRBD2 (5 bases). Trimming stripped 2 bases from V and 3 bases from J, with 10 bases between. CDR1 is SGHNT and CDR2 is YYREEE in the germline V gene (reference sequence). The CDR3 covers 14 residues. The CDR3 DNA reads TGTGCCAGCAGCTTTGGAGGCCTTACAGATACGCAGTATTTT. It translates to CASSFGGLTDTQYF.

The chain has TRBV28 and TRBJ1-2; D gene uncertain. Trimming left V 7 bases short and J 0 bases short, with 12 bases between. The CDR3 is 14 residues long. The germline V gene encodes CDR1 MDHEN and CDR2 SYDVKM. The CDR3, as DNA: TGTGCCAGCAACCAGATCGTGGCTAACTATGGCTACACCTTC. Protein: CASNQIVANYGYTF.

This clone has a handful of counts. This chain uses TRBV9 with TRBJ2-7; a possible D gene is TRBD1 (5 bases). The V and J ends lost 0 bases and 7 bases respectively, with 20 bases between them. The CDR3 is 16 residues long. Germline V gene sequence: CDR1 SGDLS, CDR2 YYNGEE. CDR3 amino acids: CASSVAGQGGNLEQYF. CDR3 sequence (DNA): TGTGCCAGCAGCGTAGCTGGCCAGGGCGGAAACCTTGAGCAGTACTTC.